The rows below give T cell receptor beta chains drawn from one sample of a study of shared clonotypes between healthy human individuals. Method: immunoSEQ multiplex PCR; TCRdb's copy keeps in-frame clones and lacks some. The table includes about 1 million clones, around 74% detected once. The specimen was memory CD4+ T cells sorted from blood. The receptor source for this set is a man aged 18 to 29 in good health. CDR3s include the opening cysteine and the closing phenylalanine or tryptophan. The D gene is left open where the match is weak. Rows may omit the clone size; those that give it use once, few, many or a size class.

CASSKEQGYSPLHF	TGTGCCAGTAGTAAGGAGCAGGGATATTCACCCCTCCACTTT	TRBJ1-6	-	TRBV19	once	14
CARKKVGDRVQETQYF	TGCGCCAGGAAAAAGGTCGGGGACAGGGTCCAAGAGACCCAGTACTTC	TRBJ2-5	TRBD1	TRBV5-1	-	16
CASSQDSPNSPLHF	TGTGCCAGCAGCCAGGACAGCCCCAATTCACCCCTCCACTTT	TRBJ1-6	-	TRBV7-6	few	14
CASSPEAGGEQYF	TGTGCCAGCTCACCCGAAGCTGGGGGCGAGCAGTACTTC	TRBJ2-7	-	TRBV18	few	13
CASSERESNFF	TGTGCCAGCAGTGAAAGGGAGAGTAACTTCTTT	TRBJ1-1	-	TRBV2	-	11
CASSMYRDAYTGELFF	TGTGCCAGTAGTATGTACCGGGACGCCTACACCGGGGAGCTGTTTTTT	TRBJ2-2	-	TRBV19	-	16
CASRRESSNQPQHF	TGTGCCAGCCGGCGAGAAAGTAGCAATCAGCCCCAGCATTTT	TRBJ1-5	-	TRBV6-1	once	14
CASSNPLLTNEQFF	TGTGCCAGCAGTAATCCTCTTTTGACGAATGAGCAGTTCTTC	TRBJ2-1	-	TRBV7-2	-	14
CASSSRTSGSWDEQFF	TGTGCCAGCAGCTCCCGGACTAGCGGGAGCTGGGATGAGCAGTTCTTC	TRBJ2-1	TRBD2	TRBV7-2	-	16
CASSSLGSNQPQHF	TGTGCCAGTAGCAGCCTTGGGAGCAATCAGCCCCAGCATTTT	TRBJ1-5	-	TRBV19	few	14
CASSYGLAGLGEQYF	TGTGCCAGCAGTTACGGTTTAGCGGGGTTGGGTGAGCAGTACTTC	TRBJ2-7	TRBD2	TRBV6-5	-	15
CAWSVPQGTDTQYF	TGTGCCTGGAGTGTGCCGCAGGGGACAGATACGCAGTATTTT	TRBJ2-3	-	TRBV30	-	14
CASSLRGSGGYTF	TGTGCCAGCAGTTTACGGGGGTCGGGTGGCTACACCTTC	TRBJ1-2	-	TRBV27	once	13
CASSLQGASTGELFF	TGTGCCAGCAGTTTACAGGGGGCGAGCACCGGGGAGCTGTTTTTT	TRBJ2-2	TRBD1	TRBV6-5	-	15
CASKEGTGNSPLHF	TGTGCCAGTAAAGAAGGGACGGGGAATTCACCCCTCCACTTT	TRBJ1-6	-	TRBV19	-	14
CASSMSGETQYF	TGTGCCAGTAGTATGTCCGGAGAGACCCAGTACTTC	TRBJ2-5	-	TRBV19	-	12
CASSRDLGYSPLHF	TGTGCCAGCAGCCGGGACTTGGGGTATTCACCCCTCCACTTT	TRBJ1-6	-	TRBV27	-	14
CASSPGDRTNYGYTF	TGTGCCAGCTCACCAGGGGACAGGACTAACTATGGCTACACCTTC	TRBJ1-2	TRBD1	TRBV18	-	15
CASSRDKRPEQFF	TGCGCCAGCAGCCGGGACAAACGGCCTGAGCAGTTCTTC	TRBJ2-1	-	TRBV10-1	-	13
CASTGESSYNEQFF	TGTGCCAGCACTGGGGAGAGCTCCTACAATGAGCAGTTCTTC	TRBJ2-1	-	TRBV2	-	14
CASSLGTGGTNEKLFF	TGTGCCAGCAGCCTCGGGACAGGGGGGACTAATGAAAAACTGTTTTTT	TRBJ1-4	TRBD1	TRBV4-2	-	16
CASSLDEVRGSTGELFF	TGTGCCAGCAGCTTAGATGAGGTCCGGGGTTCTACCGGGGAGCTGTTTTTT	TRBJ2-2	-	TRBV11-3	-	17
CASSTTASTDTQYF	TGTGCCAGTAGTACGACAGCTAGCACAGATACGCAGTATTTT	TRBJ2-3	-	TRBV19	-	14
CASSFSGRAGDNEQFF	TGTGCCAGCAGCTTTAGCGGGAGGGCCGGGGACAATGAGCAGTTCTTC	TRBJ2-1	TRBD2	TRBV7-2	-	16